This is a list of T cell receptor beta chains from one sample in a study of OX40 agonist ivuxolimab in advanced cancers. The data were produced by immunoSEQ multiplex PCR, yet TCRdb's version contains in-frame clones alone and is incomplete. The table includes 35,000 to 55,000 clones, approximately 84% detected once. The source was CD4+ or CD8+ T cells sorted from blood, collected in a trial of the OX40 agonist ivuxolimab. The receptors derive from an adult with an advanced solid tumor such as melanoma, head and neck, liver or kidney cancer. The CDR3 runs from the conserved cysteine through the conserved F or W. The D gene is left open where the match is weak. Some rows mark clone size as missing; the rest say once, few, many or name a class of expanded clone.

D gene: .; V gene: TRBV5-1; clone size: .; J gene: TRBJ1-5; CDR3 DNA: TGCGCCAGCAGCTTGGACGGAAATCAGCCCCAGCATTTT; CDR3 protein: CASSLDGNQPQHF
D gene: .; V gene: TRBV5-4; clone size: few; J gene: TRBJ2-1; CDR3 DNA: TGTGCCAGCAGCCTAACACAGGGACCCTACAATGAGCAGTTCTTC; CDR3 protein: CASSLTQGPYNEQFF
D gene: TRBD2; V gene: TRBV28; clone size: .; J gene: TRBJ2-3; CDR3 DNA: TGTGCCAGCAGCCTCCAAGGTAGCGGGAACACAGATACGCAGTATTTT; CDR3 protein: CASSLQGSGNTDTQYF
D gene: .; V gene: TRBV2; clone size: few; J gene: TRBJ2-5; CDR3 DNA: TGTGCCAGCAGTGACGGGTTAGCAGGAATTGTCATCCAAGAGACCCAGTACTTC; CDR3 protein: CASSDGLAGIVIQETQYF
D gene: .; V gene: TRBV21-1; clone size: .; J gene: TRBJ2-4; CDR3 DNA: TGTGCCACCCCAGGGAGAAACATTCAGTACTTC; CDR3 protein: CATPGRNIQYF
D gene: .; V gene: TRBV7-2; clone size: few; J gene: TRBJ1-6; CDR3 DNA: TGTGCCAGCAGCTTATACGGAGGGAGGAATTCACCCCTCCACTTT; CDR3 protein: CASSLYGGRNSPLHF
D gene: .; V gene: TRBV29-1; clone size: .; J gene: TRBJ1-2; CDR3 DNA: TGCAGCGTGTACCAGGGGAATGGCTACACCTTC; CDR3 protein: CSVYQGNGYTF
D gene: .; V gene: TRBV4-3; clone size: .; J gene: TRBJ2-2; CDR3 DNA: TGCGCCAGCAGCCAAGGGCCTGCCACCGGGGAGCTGTTTTTT; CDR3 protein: CASSQGPATGELFF
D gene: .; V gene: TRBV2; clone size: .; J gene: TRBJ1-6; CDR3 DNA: TGTGCCAGCAGTGAGGACCCCCACTATAATTCACCCCTCCACTTT; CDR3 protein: CASSEDPHYNSPLHF
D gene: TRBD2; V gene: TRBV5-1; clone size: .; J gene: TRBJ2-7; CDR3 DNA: TGCGCCAGCAGCTTCACAGTCTTCGAGCGGGGTCTAAGCTCCTACGAGCAGTACTTC; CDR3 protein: CASSFTVFERGLSSYEQYF
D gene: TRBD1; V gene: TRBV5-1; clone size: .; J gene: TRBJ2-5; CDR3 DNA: TGCGCCAGCAGCCCTGAAGGACAGGGGGTGGTGGAGACCCAGTACTTC; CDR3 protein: CASSPEGQGVVETQYF
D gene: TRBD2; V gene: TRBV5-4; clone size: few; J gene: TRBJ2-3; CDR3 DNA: TGTGCCAGCAGCGGGACTAGCGGCACAGATACGCAGTATTTT; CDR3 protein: CASSGTSGTDTQYF
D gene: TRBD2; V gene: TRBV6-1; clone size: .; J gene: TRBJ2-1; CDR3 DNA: TGTGCCAGCAGTGAGGGGATTCCGGGACTAGCGGGGTACAATGAGCAGTTCTTC; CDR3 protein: CASSEGIPGLAGYNEQFF
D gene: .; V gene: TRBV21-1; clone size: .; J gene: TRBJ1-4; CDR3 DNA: TGTGCCAGCAGCCAGGTCCCCCGTAATGAAAAACTGTTTTTT; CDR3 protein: CASSQVPRNEKLFF
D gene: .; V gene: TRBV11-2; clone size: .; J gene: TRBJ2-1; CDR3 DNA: TGTGCCAGCAGCACACAGTCCGGGAGCGGTGAGCAGTTCTTC; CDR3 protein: CASSTQSGSGEQFF
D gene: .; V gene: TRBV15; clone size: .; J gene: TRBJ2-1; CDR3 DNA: TGTGCCACCAGCAGAGATCACGGCGATGAGCAGTTCTTC; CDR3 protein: CATSRDHGDEQFF
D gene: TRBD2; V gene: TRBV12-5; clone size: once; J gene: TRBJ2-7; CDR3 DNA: TGTGCTAGTGGTTTGGTACTAAGGGAGGGCTCCTACGAGCAGTACTTC; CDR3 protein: CASGLVLREGSYEQYF
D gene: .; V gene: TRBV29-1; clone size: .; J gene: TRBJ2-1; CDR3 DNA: TGCAGCGTTGAAGTCCCGAGCTCCTACAATGAGCAGTTCTTC; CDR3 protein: CSVEVPSSYNEQFF
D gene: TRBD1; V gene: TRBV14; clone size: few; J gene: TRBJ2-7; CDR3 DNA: TGTGCCAGCAGCCAAGGACAGGGCTACGAGCAGTACTTC; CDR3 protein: CASSQGQGYEQYF
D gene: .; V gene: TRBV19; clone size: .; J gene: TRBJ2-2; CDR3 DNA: TGTGCCAGTAGTATATTAAAGGGGTACGGCGGGGAGCTGTTTTTT; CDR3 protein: CASSILKGYGGELFF
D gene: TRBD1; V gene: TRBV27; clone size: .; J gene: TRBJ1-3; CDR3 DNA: TGTGCCAGCAGTTTAATTGGGGGCTTTCAGGGGGCAGGTGGAAACACCATATATTTT; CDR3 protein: CASSLIGGFQGAGGNTIYF
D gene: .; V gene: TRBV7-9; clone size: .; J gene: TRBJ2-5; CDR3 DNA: TGTGCCAGCAGCCAGATTCGGCCCCCGGTAGAGACCCAGTACTTC; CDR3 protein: CASSQIRPPVETQYF
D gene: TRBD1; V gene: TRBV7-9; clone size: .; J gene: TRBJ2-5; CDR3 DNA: TGTGCCAGCAGCTTGGCAGAGGGGGCCGGGACCCAGTACTTC; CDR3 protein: CASSLAEGAGTQYF
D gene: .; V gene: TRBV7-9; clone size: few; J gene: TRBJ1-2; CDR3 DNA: TGTGCCAGCAGTCCAGGGGGCTACACCTTC; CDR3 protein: CASSPGGYTF
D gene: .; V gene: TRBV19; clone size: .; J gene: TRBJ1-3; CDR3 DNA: TGTGCCAGTACCACGACAGGTACTGGAAACACCATATATTTT; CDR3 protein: CASTTTGTGNTIYF
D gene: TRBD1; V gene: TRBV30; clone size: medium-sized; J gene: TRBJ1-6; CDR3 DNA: TGTGCCTGGAGTCAGGGACAGGATAATTCACCCCTCCACTTT; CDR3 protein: CAWSQGQDNSPLHF
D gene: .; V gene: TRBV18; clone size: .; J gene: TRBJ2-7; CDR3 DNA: TGTGCCAGCTCCCCCGACATGTCCGAGCAGTACTTC; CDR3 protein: CASSPDMSEQYF
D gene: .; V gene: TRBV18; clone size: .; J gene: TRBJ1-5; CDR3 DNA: TGTGCCAGCTCACCCCTTCGTGCGGGCAATCAGCCCCAGCATTTT; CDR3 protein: CASSPLRAGNQPQHF